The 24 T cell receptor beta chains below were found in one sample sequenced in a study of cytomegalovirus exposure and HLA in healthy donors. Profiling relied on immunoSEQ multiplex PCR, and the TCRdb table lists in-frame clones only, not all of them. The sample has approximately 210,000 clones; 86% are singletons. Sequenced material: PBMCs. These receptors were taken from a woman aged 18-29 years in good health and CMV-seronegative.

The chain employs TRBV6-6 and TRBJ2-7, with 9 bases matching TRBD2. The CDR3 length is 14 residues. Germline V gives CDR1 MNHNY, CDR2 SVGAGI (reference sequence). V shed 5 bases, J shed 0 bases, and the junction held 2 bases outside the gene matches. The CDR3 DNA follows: TGTGCCAGCAGTGTAGCGGGAGCCTCCTACGAGCAGTACTTC. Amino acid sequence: CASSVAGASYEQYF.

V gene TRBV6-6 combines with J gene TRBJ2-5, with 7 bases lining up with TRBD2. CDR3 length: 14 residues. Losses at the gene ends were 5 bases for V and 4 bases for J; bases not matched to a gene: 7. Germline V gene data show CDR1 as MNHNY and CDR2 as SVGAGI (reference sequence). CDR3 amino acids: CASSDRGSTETQYF. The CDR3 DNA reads TGTGCCAGCAGTGATCGCGGGAGCACAGAGACCCAGTACTTC.

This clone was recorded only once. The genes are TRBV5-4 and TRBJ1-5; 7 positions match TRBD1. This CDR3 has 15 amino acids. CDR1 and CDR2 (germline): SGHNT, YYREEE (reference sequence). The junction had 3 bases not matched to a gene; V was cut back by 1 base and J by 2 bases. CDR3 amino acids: CASSLNRGGNQPQHF. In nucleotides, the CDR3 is TGTGCCAGCAGCTTGAACAGGGGTGGCAATCAGCCCCAGCATTTT.

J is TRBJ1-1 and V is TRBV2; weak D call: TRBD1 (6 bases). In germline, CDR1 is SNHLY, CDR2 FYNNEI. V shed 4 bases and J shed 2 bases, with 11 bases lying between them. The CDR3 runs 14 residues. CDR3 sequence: CASSGRGANTEAFF. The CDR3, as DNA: TGTGCCAGCAGTGGGCGGGGGGCTAACACTGAAGCTTTCTTT. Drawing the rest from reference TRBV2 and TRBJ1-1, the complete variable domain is EPEVTQTPSHQVTQMGQEVILRCVPISNHLYFYWYRQILGQKVEFLVSFYNNEISEKSEIFDDQFSVERPDGSNFTLKIRSTKLEDSAMYFCASSGRGANTEAFFGQGTRLTVV.

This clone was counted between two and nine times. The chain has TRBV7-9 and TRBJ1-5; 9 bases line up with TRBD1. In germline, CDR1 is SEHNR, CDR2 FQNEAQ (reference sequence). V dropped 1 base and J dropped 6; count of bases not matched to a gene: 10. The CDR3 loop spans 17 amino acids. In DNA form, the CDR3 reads TGTGCCAGCAGCTTAGATCTGGGACAGGGATGGAGTCAGCCCCAGCATTTT. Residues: CASSLDLGQGWSQPQHF. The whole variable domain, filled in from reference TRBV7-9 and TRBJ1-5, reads DTGVSQNPRHKITKRGQNVTFRCDPISEHNRLYWYRQTLGQGPEFLTYFQNEAQLEKSRLLSDRFSAERPKGSFSTLEIQRTEQGDSAMYLCASSLDLGQGWSQPQHFGDGTRLSIL.

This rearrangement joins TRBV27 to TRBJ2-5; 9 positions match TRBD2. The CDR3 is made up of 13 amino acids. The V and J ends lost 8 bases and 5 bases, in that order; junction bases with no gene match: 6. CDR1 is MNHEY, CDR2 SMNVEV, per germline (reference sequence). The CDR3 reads CASGTSFGETQYF. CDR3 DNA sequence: TGTGCCAGCGGGACTAGCTTCGGGGAGACCCAGTACTTC.

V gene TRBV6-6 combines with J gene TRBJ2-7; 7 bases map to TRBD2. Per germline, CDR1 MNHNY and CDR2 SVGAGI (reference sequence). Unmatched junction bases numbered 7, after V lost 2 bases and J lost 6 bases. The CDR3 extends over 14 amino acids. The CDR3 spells CASSYVREKGEQYF. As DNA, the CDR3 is TGTGCCAGCAGTTACGTGCGGGAGAAAGGCGAGCAGTACTTC.

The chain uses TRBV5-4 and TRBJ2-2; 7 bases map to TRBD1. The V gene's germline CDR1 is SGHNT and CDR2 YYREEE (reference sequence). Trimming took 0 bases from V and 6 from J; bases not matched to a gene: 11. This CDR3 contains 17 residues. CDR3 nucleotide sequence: TGTGCCAGCAGCTTGGATATGACAGGGAATGGGGCCGGGGAGCTGTTTTTT. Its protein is CASSLDMTGNGAGELFF.

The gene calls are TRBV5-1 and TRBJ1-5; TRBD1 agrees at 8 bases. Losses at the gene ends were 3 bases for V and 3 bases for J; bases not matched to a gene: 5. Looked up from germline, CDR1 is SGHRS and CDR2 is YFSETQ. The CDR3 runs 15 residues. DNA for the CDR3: TGCGCCAGCAGCTATACGGGACAGGTCAATCAGCCCCAGCATTTT. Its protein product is CASSYTGQVNQPQHF.

In DNA form, the CDR3 reads TGTGCCAGCAGCTTATTAGACATGGGGACAGGGGGGACGCCCCAGCATTTT. This translates into CASSLLDMGTGGTPQHF. This chain joins TRBV7-3 and TRBJ1-5; 11 positions match TRBD1. Trimming at V came to 2 bases and at J to 9 bases, leaving 12 bases not matched to a gene. This CDR3 is 17 amino acids long. Germline V gene data show CDR1 as SGHTA and CDR2 as FQGTGA.

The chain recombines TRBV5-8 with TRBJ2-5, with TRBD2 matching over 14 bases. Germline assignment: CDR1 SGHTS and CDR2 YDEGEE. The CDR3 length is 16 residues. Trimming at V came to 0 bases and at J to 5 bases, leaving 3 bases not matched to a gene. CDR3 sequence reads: CASSLGLAGGHETQYF. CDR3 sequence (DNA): TGTGCCAGCAGCTTGGGACTAGCGGGGGGGCACGAGACCCAGTACTTC.

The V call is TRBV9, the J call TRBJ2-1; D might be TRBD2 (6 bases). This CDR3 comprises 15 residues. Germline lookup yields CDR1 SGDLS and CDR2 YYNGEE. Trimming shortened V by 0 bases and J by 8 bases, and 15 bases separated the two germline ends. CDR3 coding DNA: TGTGCCAGCAGCGTAGGCGGGATTGGGGTAGATGAGCAGTTCTTC. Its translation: CASSVGGIGVDEQFF.

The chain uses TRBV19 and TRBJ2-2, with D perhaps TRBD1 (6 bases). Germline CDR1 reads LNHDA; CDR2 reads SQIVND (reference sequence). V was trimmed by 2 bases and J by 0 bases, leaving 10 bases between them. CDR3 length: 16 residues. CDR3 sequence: CASSITGIANTGELFF. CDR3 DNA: TGTGCCAGTAGTATAACAGGGATCGCGAACACCGGGGAGCTGTTTTTT.

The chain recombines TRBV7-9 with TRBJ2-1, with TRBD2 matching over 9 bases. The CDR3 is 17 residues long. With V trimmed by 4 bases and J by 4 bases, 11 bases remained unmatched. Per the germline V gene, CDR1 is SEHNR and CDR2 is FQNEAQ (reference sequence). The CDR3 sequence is CASSSPPGLAAYNEQFF. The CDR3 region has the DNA TGTGCCAGCAGCTCCCCACCGGGACTAGCTGCATACAATGAGCAGTTCTTC.

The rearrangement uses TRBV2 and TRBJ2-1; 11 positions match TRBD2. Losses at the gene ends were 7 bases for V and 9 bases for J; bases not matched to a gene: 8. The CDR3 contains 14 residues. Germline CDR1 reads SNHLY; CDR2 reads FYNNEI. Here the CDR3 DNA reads TGTGCCAGCATAGGGGTAGCGGGGGGGCCTGAGCAGTTCTTC. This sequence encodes CASIGVAGGPEQFF.

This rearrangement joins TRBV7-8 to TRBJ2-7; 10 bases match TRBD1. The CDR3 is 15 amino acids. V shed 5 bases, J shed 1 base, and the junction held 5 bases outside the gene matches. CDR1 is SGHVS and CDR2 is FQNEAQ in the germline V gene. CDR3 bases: TGTGCCAGCAGCGGGCCGGGACAGGGGTCCTACGAGCAGTACTTC. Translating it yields CASSGPGQGSYEQYF.

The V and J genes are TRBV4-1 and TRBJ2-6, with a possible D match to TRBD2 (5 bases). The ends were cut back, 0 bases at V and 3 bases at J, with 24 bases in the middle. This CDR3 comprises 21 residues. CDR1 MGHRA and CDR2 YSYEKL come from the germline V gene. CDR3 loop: CASSQDKRVRVRLDGANVLTF. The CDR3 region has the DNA TGCGCCAGCAGCCAAGATAAGAGGGTAAGGGTTCGGCTGGATGGGGCCAACGTCCTGACTTTC.

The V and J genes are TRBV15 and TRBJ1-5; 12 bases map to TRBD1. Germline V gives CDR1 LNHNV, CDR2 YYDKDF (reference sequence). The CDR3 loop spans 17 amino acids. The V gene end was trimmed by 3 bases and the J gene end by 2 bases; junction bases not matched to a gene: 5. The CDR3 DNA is TGTGCCACCAGCAGCGGGGGGACAGGGGGCCGCAATCAGCCCCAGCATTTT. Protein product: CATSSGGTGGRNQPQHF.

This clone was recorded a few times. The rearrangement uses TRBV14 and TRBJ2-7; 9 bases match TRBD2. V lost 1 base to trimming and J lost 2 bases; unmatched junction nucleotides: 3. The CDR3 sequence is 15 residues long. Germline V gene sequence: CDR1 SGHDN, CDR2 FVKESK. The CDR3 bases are TGTGCCAGCAGCCAAGGACTAGCGGTCGCCTACGAGCAGTACTTC. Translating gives CASSQGLAVAYEQYF.

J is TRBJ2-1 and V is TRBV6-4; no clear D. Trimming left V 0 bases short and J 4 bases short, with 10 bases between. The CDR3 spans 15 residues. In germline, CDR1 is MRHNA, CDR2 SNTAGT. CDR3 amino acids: CASSDSRGLYNEQFF. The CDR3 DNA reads TGTGCCAGCAGTGACTCGAGAGGCTTATACAATGAGCAGTTCTTC.

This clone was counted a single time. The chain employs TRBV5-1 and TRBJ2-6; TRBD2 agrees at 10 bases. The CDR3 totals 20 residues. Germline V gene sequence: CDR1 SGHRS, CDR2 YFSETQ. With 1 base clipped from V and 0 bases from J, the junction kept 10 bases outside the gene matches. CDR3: CASSLMSSGGLSSGANVLTF. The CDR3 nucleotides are TGCGCCAGCAGCTTGATGTCTAGCGGGGGCCTGAGCTCTGGGGCCAACGTCCTGACTTTC.

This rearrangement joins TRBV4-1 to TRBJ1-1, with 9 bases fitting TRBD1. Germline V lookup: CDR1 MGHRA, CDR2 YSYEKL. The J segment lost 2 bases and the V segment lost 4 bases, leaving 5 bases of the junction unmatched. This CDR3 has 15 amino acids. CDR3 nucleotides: TGCGCCAGCAGCCGCCGGGACAGGGACAACACTGAAGCTTTCTTT. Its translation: CASSRRDRDNTEAFF.

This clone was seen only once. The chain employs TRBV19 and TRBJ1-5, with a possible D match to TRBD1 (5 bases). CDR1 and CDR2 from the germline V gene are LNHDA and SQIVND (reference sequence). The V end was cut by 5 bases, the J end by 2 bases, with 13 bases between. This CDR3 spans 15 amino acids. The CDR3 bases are TGTGCCAGTAGTGGTCAGGGCGGGGGCAATCAGCCCCAGCATTTT. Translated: CASSGQGGGNQPQHF.

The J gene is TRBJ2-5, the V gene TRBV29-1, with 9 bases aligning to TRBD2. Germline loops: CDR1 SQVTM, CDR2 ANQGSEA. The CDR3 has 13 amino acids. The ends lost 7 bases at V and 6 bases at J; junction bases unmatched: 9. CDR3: CSAAGTSSQTQYF. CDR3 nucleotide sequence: TGCAGCGCCGCCGGGACTAGCAGTCAGACCCAGTACTTC.